This T cell receptor (beta chain) was captured in a study of shared clonotypes between healthy human individuals. Study results and caveats: How much donors shared clonotypes was expected to be affected by sequencing depth. The sole specimen, blood, was sampled, and tissue repertoires likely differ. Around 5.3% of naive CD4 clonotypes were shared across a handful of donors.

Clones were sequenced by immunoSEQ multiplex PCR, and TCRdb holds only the in-frame ones, with some missing. The top ten hold approximately 0.32% of the sample, which has hundreds of thousands of clones, around 96% seen once. From germline, CDR1 is SGHAT and CDR2 FQNNGV. With 1 base clipped from V and 4 bases from J, the junction kept 0 bases outside the gene matches. The CDR3 has 15 residues. For this clone: Its antigen is unidentified.

The source material was memory CD8+ T cells sorted from blood. Subset meaning: CD45RO+ cells pooled with CCR7-negative TemRA cells. This TCR was recovered from a man aged 25 to 45 in good health. V and J are TRBV11-2 and TRBJ2-3, with 12 nucleotides matching TRBD2. In DNA, the CDR3 is TGTGCCAGCAGCTTAGGACTAGCGGGAGCAGATACGCAGTATTTT. This gives the protein CASSLGLAGADTQYF.